This T cell receptor beta chain was observed in a study of T cells in Graves' hyperthyroidism and ophthalmopathy. Study-wide context: Peripheral blood collection took place at initial diagnosis, before any treatment.

Germline CDR1 is SQVTM and CDR2 is ANQGSEA. This CDR3 has 11 residues. Trimming pared 8 bases from V and 11 bases from J, leaving 17 bases between. This clonotype was recorded a few times. Regions amplified from RNA transcripts were the TCR beta CDR3 regions. Using the HTBI primer set, a first-round RT-PCR was run on the TCR CDR3. TCRdb re-called the multiplex PCR reads with MiXCR, one entry per CDR3 protein. The sample holds hundreds of thousands of distinct CDR3 sequences; 15% to 20% are singletons and the top ten take about 17%. The sequenced material came from blood. The chain joins TRBV29-1 to TRBJ2-3; no definite D call. The receptor was isolated from a woman between 18 and 30 years old with Graves' hyperthyroidism. The CDR3 is CSHESAFMQYF. As DNA, the CDR3 is TGCAGCCACGAATCGGCGTTTATGCAGTATTTT.